Detailed here is one T cell receptor (beta chain). Germline-derived CDR1 and CDR2 are WNHNN and SYGVQD (reference sequence). The CDR3 is made up of 14 amino acids. J gave up 6 bases and V 5 bases, and 4 bases lay outside the gene matches. The data belong to a study of control samples from healthy donors and cancer patients. Only in-frame clones appear in the TCRdb table, and some are missing; sequencing was by immunoSEQ multiplex PCR. There are roughly 100,000 clones in the sample; roughly 92% occur only once, and about 2.9% lies in the top ten. The TCR was taken from a human donor in good health. The donor label of this sample is uncertain. Source material: blood. The gene calls are TRBV10-1 and TRBJ2-1; 10 bases fit TRBD2. This CDR3 reads CASSPGTSVNEQFF. The CDR3 nucleotides read TGCGCCAGCAGTCCCGGGACTAGCGTCAATGAGCAGTTCTTC.